This T cell receptor beta chain was identified in a study of blood T cell repertoires in COVID-19. Study information: COVID-19 samples collected from the United States, Italy and Spain covered acute and convalescent phases. PBMCs, B-cell-depleted T cells, or T cells provided the cDNA or gDNA that made up the material.

The Seattle patients joined while their infection was active and were tracked longitudinally afterward. This clone was seen a handful of times. The V end lost 0 bases, the J end lost 5 bases, and 8 bases lay between the germline ends. CDR3 length equals 14 residues. CDR1 and CDR2 (germline): SGHNT, YYREEE (reference sequence). As processed by the authors: Estimation of nucleated cell counts was performed using reference gene primer amplification. Assay used: immunoSEQ multiplex PCR; TCRdb lists only in-frame clones, some missing. The D gene and trimming were derived from the DNA, and the V and J assignments and clone size from that table. The table has about 230,000 clones, just over 85% seen once.

This clonotype originated in a man aged 50-60 years with COVID-19, enrolled during active disease. The material sequenced was peripheral blood. This rearrangement joins TRBV5-4 to TRBJ2-2, with D unclear. CDR3 sequence: CASSLDFSTGELFF. The CDR3 DNA is TGTGCCAGCAGCTTGGATTTTAGTACCGGGGAGCTGTTTTTT. Full variable domain (missing parts from reference TRBV5-4 and TRBJ2-2): ETGVTQSPTHLIKTRGQQVTLRCSSQSGHNTVSWYQQALGQGPQFIFQYYREEENGRGNFPPRFSGLQFPNYSSELNVNALELDDSALYLCASSLDFSTGELFFGEGSRLTVL.